The clone carrying this TCR beta chain was seen a handful of times. The antigen is unknown. The authors produced TCR alpha and TCR beta cDNA libraries with sample barcodes and UMIs by 5'RACE using constant-segment primers. MiXCR, applied by TCRdb to the 5' RACE reads, yields one record per CDR3 protein. The sample gives 120,000 to 150,000 distinct CDR3 sequences, roughly 21% of which show up once; 2% to 2.5% is in the top ten. The sample originates from a study of T-cell memory formation after mild COVID-19. Study results and limitations: A balance of CD4 and CD8 characterized clones contracting day 15 to 85, whereas later expanders leaned CD4+. A subset of responding clones appeared in pre-infection memory, suggesting cross-reactive memory joined.

V shed 4 bases, J shed 9 bases, and the junction held 6 bases outside the gene matches. Germline loops: CDR1 DFQATT, CDR2 SNEGSKA (reference sequence). The CDR3 has 12 amino acids. This TCR derives from an adult woman who had mild COVID-19 (a few samples of this study predate the infection). Cell type and time point are not known. V and J are TRBV20-1 and TRBJ2-5, with 9 bases that match TRBD2. The specimen was PBMCs or a T cell subset sorted from them (not recorded which). CDR3 in amino acids: CSAIAGGFAQYF. CDR3 bases: TGCAGTGCTATCGCGGGGGGGTTTGCCCAGTACTTC.